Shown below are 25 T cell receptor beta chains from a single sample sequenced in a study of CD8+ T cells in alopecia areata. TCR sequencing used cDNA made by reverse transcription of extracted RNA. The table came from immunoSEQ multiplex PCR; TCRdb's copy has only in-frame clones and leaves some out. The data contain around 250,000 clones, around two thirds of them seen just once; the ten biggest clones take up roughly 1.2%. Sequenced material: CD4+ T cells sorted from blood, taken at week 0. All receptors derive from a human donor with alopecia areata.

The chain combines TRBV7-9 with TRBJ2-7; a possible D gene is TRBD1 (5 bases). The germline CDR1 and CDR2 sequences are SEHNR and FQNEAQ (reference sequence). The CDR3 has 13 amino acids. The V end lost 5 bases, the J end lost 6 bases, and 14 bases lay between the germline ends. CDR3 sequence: CASSTRGRLEQYF. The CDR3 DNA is TGTGCCAGCAGCACAAGGGGCCGCCTCGAGCAGTACTTC.

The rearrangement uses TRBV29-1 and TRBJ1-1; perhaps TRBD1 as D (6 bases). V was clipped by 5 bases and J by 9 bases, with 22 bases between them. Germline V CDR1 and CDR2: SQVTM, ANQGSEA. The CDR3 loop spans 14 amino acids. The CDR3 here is CSVSQGLRSGQAFF. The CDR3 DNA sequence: TGCAGCGTTTCCCAGGGGCTACGTTCGGGGCAAGCTTTCTTT.

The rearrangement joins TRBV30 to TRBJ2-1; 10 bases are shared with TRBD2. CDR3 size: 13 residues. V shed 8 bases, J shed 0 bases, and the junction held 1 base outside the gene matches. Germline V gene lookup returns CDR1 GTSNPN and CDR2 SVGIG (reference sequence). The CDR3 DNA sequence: TGTGCCCAGCGGGGGGGCTCCTACAATGAGCAGTTCTTC. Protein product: CAQRGGSYNEQFF.

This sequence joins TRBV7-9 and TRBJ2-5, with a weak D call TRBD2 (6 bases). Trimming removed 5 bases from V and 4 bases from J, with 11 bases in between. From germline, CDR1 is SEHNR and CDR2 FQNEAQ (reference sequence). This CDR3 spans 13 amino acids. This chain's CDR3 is CASSRRGGETQYF. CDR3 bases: TGTGCCAGCAGCCGGCGGGGAGGAGAGACCCAGTACTTC.

CDR3 nucleotide sequence: TGTGCCTGGGCCCCCGCGGGGGGTGTCAGGGATACGCAGTATTTT. Protein: CAWAPAGGVRDTQYF. J is TRBJ2-3 and V is TRBV30; 8 bases are a match to TRBD2. V shed 5 bases, J shed 6 bases, and the junction held 13 bases outside the gene matches. CDR1 and CDR2 (germline): GTSNPN, SVGIG (reference sequence). The CDR3 runs 15 residues.

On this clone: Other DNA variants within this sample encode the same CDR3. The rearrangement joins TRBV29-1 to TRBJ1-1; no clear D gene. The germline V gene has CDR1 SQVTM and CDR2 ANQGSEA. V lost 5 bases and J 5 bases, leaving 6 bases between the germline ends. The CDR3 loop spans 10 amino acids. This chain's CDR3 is CSVRETEAFF. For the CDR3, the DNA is TGCAGCGTTCGCGAGACTGAAGCTTTCTTT.

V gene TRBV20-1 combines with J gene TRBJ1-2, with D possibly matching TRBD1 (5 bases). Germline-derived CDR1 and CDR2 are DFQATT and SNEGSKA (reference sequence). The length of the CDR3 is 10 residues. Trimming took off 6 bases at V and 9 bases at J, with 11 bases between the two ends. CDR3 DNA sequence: TGCAGTGCCTGGGGACGGAGCTACACCTTC. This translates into CSAWGRSYTF.

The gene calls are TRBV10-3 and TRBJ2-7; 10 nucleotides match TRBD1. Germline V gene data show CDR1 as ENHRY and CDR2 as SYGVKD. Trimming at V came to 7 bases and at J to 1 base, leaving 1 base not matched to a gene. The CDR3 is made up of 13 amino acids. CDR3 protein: CAIMGQGSYEQYF. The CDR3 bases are TGTGCCATCATGGGACAGGGGTCCTACGAGCAGTACTTC.

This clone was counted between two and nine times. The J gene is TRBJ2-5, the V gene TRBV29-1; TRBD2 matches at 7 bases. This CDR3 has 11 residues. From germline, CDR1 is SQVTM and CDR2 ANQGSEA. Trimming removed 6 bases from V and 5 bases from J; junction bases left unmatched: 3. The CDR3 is CSVSGGETQYF. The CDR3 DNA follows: TGCAGCGTCTCCGGGGGGGAGACCCAGTACTTC.

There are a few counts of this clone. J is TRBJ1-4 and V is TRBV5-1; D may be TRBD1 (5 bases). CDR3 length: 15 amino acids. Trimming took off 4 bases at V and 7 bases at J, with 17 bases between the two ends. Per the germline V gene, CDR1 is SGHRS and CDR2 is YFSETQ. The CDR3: CASSPQMRGGEKLFF. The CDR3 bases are TGCGCCAGCAGCCCTCAGATGAGGGGTGGTGAAAAACTGTTTTTT.

The CDR3 sequence: CASSLTVPNTEAFF. Written as DNA, the CDR3 is TGTGCCAGCTCACTGACAGTCCCGAACACTGAAGCTTTCTTT. The chain has TRBV18 and TRBJ1-1; tentative D call: TRBD1 (5 bases). CDR1 KGHSH and CDR2 LQKENI come from the germline V gene. This CDR3 comprises 14 residues. V was cut by 4 bases and J by 1 base, with 10 bases left in between.

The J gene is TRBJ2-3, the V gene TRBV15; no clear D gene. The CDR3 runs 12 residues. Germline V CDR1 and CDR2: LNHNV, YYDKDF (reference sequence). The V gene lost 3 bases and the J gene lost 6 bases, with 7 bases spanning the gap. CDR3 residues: CATSRVIDTQYF. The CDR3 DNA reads TGTGCCACCAGCAGGGTCATTGATACGCAGTATTTT.

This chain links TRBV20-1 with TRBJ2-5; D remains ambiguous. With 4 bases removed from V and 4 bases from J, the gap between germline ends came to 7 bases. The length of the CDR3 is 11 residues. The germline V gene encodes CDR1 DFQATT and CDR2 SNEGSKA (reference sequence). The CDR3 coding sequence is TGCAGTGCTACACCTCCAGAGACCCAGTACTTC. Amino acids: CSATPPETQYF.

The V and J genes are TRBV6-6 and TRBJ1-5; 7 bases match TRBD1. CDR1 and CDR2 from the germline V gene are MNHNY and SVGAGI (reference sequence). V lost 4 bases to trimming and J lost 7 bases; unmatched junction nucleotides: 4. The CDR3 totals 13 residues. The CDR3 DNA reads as TGTGCCAGCAGTTCGGCAGGGGGACAGCCCCAGCATTTT. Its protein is CASSSAGGQPQHF.

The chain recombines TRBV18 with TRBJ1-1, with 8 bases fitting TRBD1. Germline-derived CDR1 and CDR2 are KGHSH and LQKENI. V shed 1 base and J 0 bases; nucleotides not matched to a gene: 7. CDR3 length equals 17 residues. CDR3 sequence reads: CASSPREQGVMNTEAFF. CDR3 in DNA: TGTGCCAGCTCACCACGGGAACAGGGGGTAATGAACACTGAAGCTTTCTTT.

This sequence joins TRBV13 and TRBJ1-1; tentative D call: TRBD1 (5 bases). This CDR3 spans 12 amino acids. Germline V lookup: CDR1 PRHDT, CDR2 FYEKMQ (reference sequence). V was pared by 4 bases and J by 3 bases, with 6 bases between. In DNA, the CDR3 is TGTGCCAGCAGCTCCAGGGACACTGAAGCTTTCTTT. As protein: CASSSRDTEAFF. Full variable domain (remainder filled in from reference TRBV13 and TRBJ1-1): AAGVIQSPRHLIKEKRETATLKCYPIPRHDTVYWYQQGPGQDPQFLISFYEKMQSDKGSIPDRFSAQQFSDYHSELNMSSLELGDSALYFCASSSRDTEAFFGQGTRLTVV.

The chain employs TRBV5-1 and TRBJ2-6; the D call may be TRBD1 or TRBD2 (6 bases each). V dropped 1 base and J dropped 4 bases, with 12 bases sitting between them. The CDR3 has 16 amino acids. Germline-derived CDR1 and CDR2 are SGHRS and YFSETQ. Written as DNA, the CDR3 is TGCGCCAGCAGCTTGACGGGGGCGGAAGGGGCCAACGTCCTGACTTTC. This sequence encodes CASSLTGAEGANVLTF.

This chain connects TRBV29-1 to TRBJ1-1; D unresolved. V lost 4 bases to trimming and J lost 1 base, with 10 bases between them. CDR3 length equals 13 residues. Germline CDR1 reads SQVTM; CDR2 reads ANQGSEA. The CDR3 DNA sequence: TGCAGCGTTGCTGGCAGCCCGAACACTGAAGCTTTCTTT. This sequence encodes CSVAGSPNTEAFF.

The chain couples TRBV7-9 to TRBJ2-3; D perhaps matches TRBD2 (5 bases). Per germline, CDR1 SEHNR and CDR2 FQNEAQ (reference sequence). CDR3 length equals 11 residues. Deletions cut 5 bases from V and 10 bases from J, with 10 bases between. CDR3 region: CASSPDWAQYF. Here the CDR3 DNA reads TGTGCCAGCAGCCCGGACTGGGCGCAGTATTTT.

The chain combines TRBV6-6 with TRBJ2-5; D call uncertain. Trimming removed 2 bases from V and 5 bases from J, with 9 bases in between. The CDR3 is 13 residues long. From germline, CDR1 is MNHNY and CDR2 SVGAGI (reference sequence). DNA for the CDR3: TGTGCCAGCAGTTACAGGCCAGGCGAGACCCAGTACTTC. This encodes CASSYRPGETQYF.

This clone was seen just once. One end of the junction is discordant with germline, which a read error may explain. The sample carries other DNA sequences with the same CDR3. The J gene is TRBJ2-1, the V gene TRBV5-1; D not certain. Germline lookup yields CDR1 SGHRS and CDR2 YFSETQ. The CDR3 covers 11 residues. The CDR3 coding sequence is TGTGCCAGCAGCTTCAACAATGAGCAGTTCTTC. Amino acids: CASSFNNEQFF.

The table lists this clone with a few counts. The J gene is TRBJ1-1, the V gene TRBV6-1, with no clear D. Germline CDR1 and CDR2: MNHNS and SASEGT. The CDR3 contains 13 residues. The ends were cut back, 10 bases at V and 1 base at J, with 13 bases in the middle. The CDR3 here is CATHQAGNTEAFF. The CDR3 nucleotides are TGTGCCACGCACCAGGCCGGGAACACTGAAGCTTTCTTT.

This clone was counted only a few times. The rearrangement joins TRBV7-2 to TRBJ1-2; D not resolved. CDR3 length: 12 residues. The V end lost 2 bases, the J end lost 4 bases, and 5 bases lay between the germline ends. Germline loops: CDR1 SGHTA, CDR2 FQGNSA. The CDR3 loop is CASSLRLYGYTF. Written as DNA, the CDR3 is TGTGCCAGCAGCTTAAGGCTCTATGGCTACACCTTC.

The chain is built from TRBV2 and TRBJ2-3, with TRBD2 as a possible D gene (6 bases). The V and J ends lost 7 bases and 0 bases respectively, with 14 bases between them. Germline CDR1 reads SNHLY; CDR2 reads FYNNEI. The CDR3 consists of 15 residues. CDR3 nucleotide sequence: TGTGCCAGCATGAATAGCGGATTTAGCACAGATACGCAGTATTTT. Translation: CASMNSGFSTDTQYF.

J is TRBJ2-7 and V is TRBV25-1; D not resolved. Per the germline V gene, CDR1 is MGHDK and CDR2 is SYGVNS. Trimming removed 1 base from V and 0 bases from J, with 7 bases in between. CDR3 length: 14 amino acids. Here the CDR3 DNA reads TGTGCCAGCAGTGAATCCGTGAGCTCCTACGAGCAGTACTTC. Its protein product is CASSESVSSYEQYF.